This T cell receptor (beta chain) was identified in a study of early T cells in non-severe SARS-CoV-2 infection. Turning to the study itself: Investigators sequenced bulk RNA drawn from unsorted whole blood, and chains remained unpaired. The study, taken as a whole, reports: Clonotype matching in VDJdb favored anti-spike CD8 responses and did not capture private and CD4 specificities.

Individual cDNA molecules each received unique molecular identifiers attached to them. A single record per CDR3 protein comes from TCRdb applying MiXCR to the 5' RACE reads. Counted here are more than 35,000 distinct CDR3 sequences, 5% to 6.5% occurring once; the ten biggest clones make up roughly 24%. This CDR3 is built from 14 residues. Trimming removed 6 bases from V and 9 bases from J; junction bases left unmatched: 10. Germline CDR1 and CDR2: SQVTM and ANQGSEA. Concerning this clonotype itself: Antigen unknown.

Material: whole blood. This chain links TRBV29-1 with TRBJ2-1; 11 bases map to TRBD2. This sequence originates from an adult who was a healthcare worker with PCR-confirmed SARS-CoV-2 infection or an uninfected control (not recorded which). The CDR3 loop is CSVGRTSGGPEQFF. The CDR3 coding sequence is TGCAGCGTAGGGAGAACTAGCGGGGGTCCTGAGCAGTTCTTC.